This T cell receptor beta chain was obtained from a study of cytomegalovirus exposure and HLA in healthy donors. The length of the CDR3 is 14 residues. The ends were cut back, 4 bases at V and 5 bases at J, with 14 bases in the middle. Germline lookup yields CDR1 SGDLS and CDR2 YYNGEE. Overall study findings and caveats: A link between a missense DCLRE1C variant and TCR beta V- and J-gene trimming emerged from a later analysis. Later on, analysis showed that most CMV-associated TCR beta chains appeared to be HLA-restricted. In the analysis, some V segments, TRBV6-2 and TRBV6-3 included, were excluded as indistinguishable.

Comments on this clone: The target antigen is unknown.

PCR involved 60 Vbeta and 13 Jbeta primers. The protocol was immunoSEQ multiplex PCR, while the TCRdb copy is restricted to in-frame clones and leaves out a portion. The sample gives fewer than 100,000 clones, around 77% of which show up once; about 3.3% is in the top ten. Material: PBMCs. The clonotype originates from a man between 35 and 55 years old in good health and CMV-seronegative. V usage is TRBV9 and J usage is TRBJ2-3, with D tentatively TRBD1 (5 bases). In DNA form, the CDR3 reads TGTGCCAGCAGCAAGTCGACAGCAGTAGATACGCAGTATTTT. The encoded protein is CASSKSTAVDTQYF.